The TCR beta chain described here comes from a study of blood T cell repertoires in COVID-19 (dated by TCRdb to about 2020). In the study overall: Samples from collaborators originated in the United States, Italy and Spain and spanned both the acute and convalescent phases of COVID-19. The repertoires were released in a freely available public database meant as a resource for research on the immune response to SARS-CoV-2. Nearly every sample came with metadata listing a de-identified subject ID, COVID-19 status, age in years and sex. Where HLA class I and class II types were available, the types were taken from metadata supplied by the sample provider, not from assay-based typing. The prospective study material was composed of cDNA or gDNA derived from T cells, B-cell-depleted T cells, or PBMCs. Samples were obtained from the ongoing ImmuneRACE study (first 160 participants) and from some 1,200 subjects provided by 6 global collaborators. Deeply sampled blood TCRbeta repertoires from subjects exposed to, actively infected with, or recovered from COVID-19 were included in the dataset.

A second Seattle source provided samples from volunteer blood donors who had recovered from COVID-19. Whole blood was collected in K2EDTA tubes by collaborating institutions according to the institutions' own protocols. For TCRbeta analysis, collaborators shipped samples in one of three forms: frozen whole blood, isolated PBMCs, or DNA extracted from either of those sample types. To note about this clone: The target of this receptor is not known. Per-nucleotide qualities are absent, and no much larger clonotype sits a single base away.

Results and caveats for the whole study, not just this receptor: The quantity of clinical and demographic metadata differed by source and by participant and was supplied without curation.

From the germline V gene (reference sequence), CDR1 is LGHDT and CDR2 is YNNKEL. The germline ends are 8 bases apart after V is trimmed by 2 bases and J by 1 base. The CDR3 holds 14 amino acids from the cysteine to the phenylalanine. The only DNA kept is the CDR3, 42 bases in frame from the first base. TCRbeta CDR3 regions were amplified from genomic DNA by means of the immunoSEQ Assay, a bias-controlled multiplex PCR. Regarding the original processing steps: The number of nucleated cells in each sample was estimated from the amplification of reference gene primers within the assay. To quantify the absolute abundance of each unique TCRbeta CDR3 rearrangement, sequence reads were collapsed and filtered. For each sample, productive Simpson clonality was calculated as the square root of Simpson's diversity index across productive rearrangements. Held by TCRdb, this immuneACCESS table contains in-frame sequences only and omits some clones. Under half of the omission traces to an unresolved V gene where checked; the cause of the rest is unknown. V and J calls plus clone size are reproduced from that table; the DNA served to infer D and trimming. The sample includes 300,000 or so clones, with about 90% observed a single time. The top ten clonotypes cover more than 1.3% of the sample.

Recombination linked TRBV3-1 (or the pseudogene TRBV3-2) to TRBJ1-1; the D gene is possibly TRBD1, with 5 bases matching. The clonotype originates from a woman aged 40 to 49 who had recovered from COVID-19. The sample comprised peripheral blood. The CDR3 has the sequence CASSQRGTNTEAFF. The DNA reads TGTGCCAGCAGCCAAAGGGGAACGAACACTGAAGCTTTCTTT.